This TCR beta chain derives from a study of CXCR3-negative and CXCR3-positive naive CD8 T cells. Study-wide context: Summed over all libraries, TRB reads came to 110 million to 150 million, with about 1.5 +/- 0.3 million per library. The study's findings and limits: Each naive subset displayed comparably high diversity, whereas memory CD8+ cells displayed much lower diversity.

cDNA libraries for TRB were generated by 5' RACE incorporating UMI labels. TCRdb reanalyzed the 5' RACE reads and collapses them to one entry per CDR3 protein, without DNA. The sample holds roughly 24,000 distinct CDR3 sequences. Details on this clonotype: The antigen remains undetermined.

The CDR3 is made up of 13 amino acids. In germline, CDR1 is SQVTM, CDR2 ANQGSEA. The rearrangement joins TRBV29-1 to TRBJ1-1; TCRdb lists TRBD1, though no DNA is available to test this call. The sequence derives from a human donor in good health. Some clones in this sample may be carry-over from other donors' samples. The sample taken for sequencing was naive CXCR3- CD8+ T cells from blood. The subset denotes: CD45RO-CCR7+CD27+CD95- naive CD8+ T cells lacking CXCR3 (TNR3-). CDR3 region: CSVGGQRNTEAFF.